A selection of T cell receptor beta chains follows, all from one sample in a study of T-cell memory formation after mild COVID-19. TCRdb reprocessed the 5' RACE reads with MiXCR, giving one entry per CDR3 protein. The sample lists 250,000 or so distinct CDR3 sequences, 8.5% to 9.5% occurring once. The source material was PBMCs or a T cell subset sorted from them (not recorded which). All receptors derive from a man between 18 and 29 years old who had mild COVID-19 (a few samples of this study predate the infection). Cell type and time point are not known. Each CDR3 is given with its conserved first and last residue. D genes are given only for firm matches. Clone sizes are given selectively: once, few, many, or a class where the clone is expanded.

TRBJ2-5	few	TRBV11-2	TRBD1	CASSSLQGYQETQYF	TGTGCCAGCAGCTCCCTACAGGGGTACCAAGAGACCCAGTACTTC
TRBJ2-5	few	TRBV7-9	NA	CASRRAVWETQYF	TGTGCCAGCAGGCGGGCCGTATGGGAGACCCAGTACTTC
TRBJ1-4	NA	TRBV4-1	TRBD1	CASSQDSLRGRTEKLFF	TGCGCCAGCAGCCAAGACAGTCTCAGGGGGCGGACTGAAAAACTGTTTTTT
TRBJ1-2	NA	TRBV11-2	NA	CASSFIGSGINYGYTF	TGTGCCAGCAGCTTCATAGGGTCAGGGATTAACTATGGCTACACCTTC
TRBJ2-7	few	TRBV2	TRBD1	CASSANLDRVINYEQYF	TGTGCCAGCAGTGCGAACCTCGACAGGGTAATTAACTACGAGCAGTACTTC
TRBJ1-5	NA	TRBV6-2/TRBV6-3	NA	CASSQRTENQPQHF	TGTGCCAGCAGCCAACGGACCGAGAATCAGCCCCAGCATTTT
TRBJ1-2	few	TRBV12-3/TRBV12-4	TRBD1	CASSRTAGGGYTF	TGTGCCAGCAGCCGCACCGCAGGGGGCGGCTACACCTTC
TRBJ1-5	NA	TRBV30	NA	CAWSGQPDQPQHF	TGTGCCTGGAGCGGACAGCCCGATCAGCCCCAGCATTTT
TRBJ1-2	few	TRBV9	NA	CASSVVDSPSHGYTF	TGTGCCAGCAGCGTAGTGGACAGCCCATCTCATGGCTACACCTTC
TRBJ1-2	NA	TRBV12-3/TRBV12-4	NA	CASSFSVDYGYTF	TGTGCCAGCAGTTTTAGTGTGGACTATGGCTACACCTTC
TRBJ1-2	few	TRBV9	NA	CASSEAGNWGYTF	TGTGCCAGCAGCGAGGCAGGGAATTGGGGCTACACCTTC
TRBJ2-3	NA	TRBV29-1	TRBD1	CSVVGQGLNTQYF	TGCAGCGTTGTCGGACAGGGGTTGAATACGCAGTATTTT
TRBJ2-3	many	TRBV5-1	NA	CASSLATSTDTQYF	TGCGCCAGCAGCTTGGCTACTAGCACAGATACGCAGTATTTT
TRBJ1-6	few	TRBV12-3/TRBV12-4	NA	CASSRPRAGRMSPLHF	TGTGCCAGCAGCCGCCCAAGGGCGGGGAGAATGTCACCCCTCCACTTT
TRBJ2-7	NA	TRBV15	NA	CATSPLGDEQYF	TGTGCCACCAGCCCTCTCGGTGACGAGCAGTACTTC
TRBJ1-2	few	TRBV20-1	NA	CSARNPPANYGYTF	TGCAGTGCTAGAAATCCCCCAGCTAACTATGGCTACACCTTC
TRBJ2-7	few	TRBV7-9	TRBD1	CASSPRQGYEQYF	TGTGCCAGCAGCCCAAGACAGGGCTACGAGCAGTACTTC
TRBJ1-5	NA	TRBV20-1	NA	CSASTAGNQPQHF	TGCAGTGCTAGTACGGCAGGCAATCAGCCCCAGCATTTT
TRBJ2-7	few	TRBV10-3	NA	CAISESRGPYEQYF	TGTGCCATCAGTGAGTCAAGGGGACCCTACGAGCAGTACTTC
TRBJ2-1	few	TRBV12-3/TRBV12-4	NA	CASREGGAYNEQFF	TGTGCCAGCAGGGAGGGGGGTGCCTACAATGAGCAGTTCTTC
TRBJ2-3	NA	TRBV9	NA	CASSARTSTDTQYF	TGTGCCAGCAGCGCCCGAACGAGCACAGATACGCAGTATTTT
TRBJ2-1	many	TRBV18	TRBD1	CASSSRQGINEQFF	TGTGCCAGCTCATCAAGACAGGGGATTAATGAGCAGTTCTTC
TRBJ2-5	many	TRBV27	TRBD2	CASSYRGLAIETQYF	TGTGCCAGCAGTTACAGGGGACTAGCGATAGAGACCCAGTACTTC
TRBJ1-6	many	TRBV7-8	NA	CASSTEGNSPLHF	TGTGCCAGCAGCACCGAGGGGAATTCACCCCTCCACTTT
TRBJ2-1	NA	TRBV7-3	TRBD2	CASSSSLAGDKNEQFF	TGTGCCAGCAGCTCCTCTCTAGCGGGGGATAAGAATGAGCAGTTCTTC
TRBJ2-3	many	TRBV7-2	TRBD1	CASSLARVTGSTDTQYF	TGTGCCAGCAGCTTGGCCAGGGTGACAGGGAGCACAGATACGCAGTATTTT
TRBJ1-1	few	TRBV9	NA	CASSGDGGDTEAFF	TGTGCCAGCAGCGGAGATGGGGGAGACACTGAAGCTTTCTTT
TRBJ2-5	few	TRBV3-1	TRBD2	CASSQREPSGVWAAETQYF	TGTGCCAGCAGCCAACGCGAGCCTAGCGGGGTATGGGCGGCGGAGACCCAGTACTTC
TRBJ2-4	NA	TRBV7-2	NA	CASSPGRRGKNIQYF	TGTGCCAGCAGCCCCGGCCGGAGGGGCAAAAACATTCAGTACTTC
TRBJ2-6	NA	TRBV5-1	TRBD2	CASSLFSGAYSGANVLTF	TGCGCCAGCAGCTTGTTTAGCGGGGCTTACTCTGGGGCCAACGTCCTGACTTTC
TRBJ1-4	few	TRBV12-3/TRBV12-4	NA	CASSPSRNEKLFF	TGTGCCAGCAGCCCCTCCCGAAATGAAAAACTGTTTTTT
TRBJ2-3	many	TRBV5-1	NA	CASSLLESGQGDTQYF	TGCGCCAGCAGCTTGCTGGAATCTGGGCAGGGAGATACGCAGTATTTT
TRBJ2-1	many	TRBV6-2/TRBV6-3	TRBD2	CASILTRGGYNEQFF	TGTGCCAGCATCCTAACTCGCGGGGGATACAATGAGCAGTTCTTC
TRBJ2-5	many	TRBV5-1	NA	CASSLDGPGTYQETQYF	TGCGCCAGCAGCTTGGATGGACCAGGGACGTACCAAGAGACCCAGTACTTC
TRBJ1-6	few	TRBV6-1	NA	CASRGGPTADNSPLHF	TGTGCCAGCAGGGGGGGGCCCACAGCCGATAATTCACCCCTCCACTTT
TRBJ1-2	many	TRBV5-6	NA	CASINQKRGRGFYGYTF	TGTGCCAGCATCAACCAAAAGAGAGGGCGTGGGTTCTATGGCTACACCTTC
TRBJ2-5	NA	TRBV10-3	TRBD1	CAISPGQGIVGQETQYF	TGTGCCATCAGTCCGGGACAGGGGATTGTAGGCCAAGAGACCCAGTACTTC
TRBJ1-5	NA	TRBV7-9	NA	CASSLFTGQPQHF	TGTGCCAGCAGCCTATTTACTGGGCAGCCCCAGCATTTT
TRBJ2-3	NA	TRBV6-6	TRBD2	CASSSRGAGGADTQYF	TGTGCCAGCAGCTCCCGGGGAGCGGGAGGGGCGGATACGCAGTATTTT
TRBJ1-2	NA	TRBV18	NA	CASSPLPGEGYGYTF	TGTGCCAGCTCACCGCTTCCAGGGGAGGGATATGGCTACACCTTC
TRBJ2-3	many	TRBV20-1	NA	CSARISGTDTQYF	TGCAGTGCTAGGATTAGTGGGACAGATACGCAGTATTTT
TRBJ2-5	NA	TRBV5-4	TRBD2	CASSPGLAGGPGRETQYF	TGTGCCAGCAGCCCGGGACTAGCGGGGGGGCCGGGTCGAGAGACCCAGTACTTC
TRBJ2-7	NA	TRBV5-5	NA	CASSLEHRSYEQYF	TGTGCCAGCAGCTTGGAACATCGCTCCTACGAGCAGTACTTC
TRBJ1-6	NA	TRBV6-2/TRBV6-3	TRBD1	CASKARTGARVSPLHF	TGTGCCAGCAAGGCCAGAACAGGGGCTCGGGTTTCACCCCTCCACTTT
TRBJ1-2	few	TRBV18	NA	CASSPGRRTGYGYTF	TGTGCCAGCTCACCGGGGCGGCGAACAGGGTACGGCTACACCTTC
TRBJ1-4	NA	TRBV4-1	NA	CASSGEGPVNEKLFF	TGCGCCAGCAGCGGCGAGGGGCCAGTAAATGAAAAACTGTTTTTT
TRBJ1-2	few	TRBV29-1	NA	CSAQISQGIYGYTF	TGCAGCGCCCAGATAAGCCAGGGGATCTATGGCTACACCTTC
TRBJ1-2	many	TRBV6-5	NA	CASSYSRGSLYGYTF	TGTGCCAGCAGTTACTCTAGGGGCAGCCTTTATGGCTACACCTTC
TRBJ1-3	NA	TRBV9	NA	CASSVSPNEGNTIYF	TGTGCCAGCAGCGTATCCCCGAACGAGGGAAACACCATATATTTT
TRBJ1-1	NA	TRBV4-3	NA	CASSQDRREAFF	TGCGCCAGCAGCCAAGATCGAAGGGAAGCTTTCTTT
TRBJ2-1	NA	TRBV11-2	NA	CASSQGGGGEEQFF	TGTGCCAGCAGCCAGGGGGGAGGTGGAGAGGAGCAGTTCTTC
TRBJ2-5	few	TRBV3-1	TRBD2	CASSQGGGNTKTQYF	TGTGCCAGCAGCCAAGGGGGGGGTAATACGAAGACCCAGTACTTC
TRBJ2-2	few	TRBV11-2	NA	CASRIRGLAHTGELFF	TGTGCCAGCAGGATAAGAGGGCTAGCCCACACCGGGGAGCTGTTTTTT
TRBJ1-2	few	TRBV28	NA	CASSLWQGDGYTF	TGTGCCAGCAGTTTATGGCAGGGAGATGGCTACACCTTC
TRBJ2-5	NA	TRBV7-8	TRBD2	CASRPGLVGETQYF	TGTGCCAGCAGACCGGGACTAGTGGGTGAGACCCAGTACTTC